The T cell receptor (beta chain) described here comes from a study of monozygotic twins with inflammatory bowel disease. Germline loops: CDR1 SNHLY, CDR2 FYNNEI. The CDR3 length is 18 residues. Investigators made cDNA in eight separate reactions per sample. Template-switch reactions added UMIs with a 6-nucleotide sample barcode. TCRdb reworked the 5' RACE reads into one entry per CDR3 protein, no DNA. This sample carries over 200,000 distinct CDR3 sequences, with less than 9% going to the ten biggest clones. General study results and limits: Healthy co-twins showed greater TCRbeta diversity (inverse Simpson) than IBD patients. In the analysis, different T cell subtypes could not be told apart.

On this clonotype itself: Its specificity is unknown.

The chain employs TRBV2 and TRBJ1-6. The source of this sequence is a human donor with ulcerative colitis or Crohn's disease, or a healthy co-twin of an affected twin (not recorded which). The sequencing input was blood. The CDR3 sequence: CASTPRVRDFQKDSPLHF.